Each of the 14 T cell receptor beta chains below was sequenced from the same sample in a study of cytomegalovirus exposure and HLA in healthy donors. The PCR used 60 Vbeta and 13 Jbeta primers. The method was immunoSEQ multiplex PCR; TCRdb's version includes in-frame clones alone and lacks a portion of them. The profile shows 180,000 or so clones, 72% of them singletons. The sequencing input was PBMCs. These TCRs come from a human donor in good health.

This clone was recorded a few times. This chain connects TRBV19 to TRBJ2-2; maybe TRBD1 (7 bases). Germline V CDR1 and CDR2: LNHDA, SQIVND (reference sequence). This CDR3 comprises 16 residues. Trimming cost V 10 bases and J 3 bases, with 21 bases left between them. This CDR3 reads CATGDSQPGYTGELFF. The CDR3 DNA reads as TGTGCCACGGGGGACAGTCAGCCGGGTTACACCGGGGAGCTGTTTTTT.

The CDR3 sequence: CSVGPTGIDEQYF. In DNA, the CDR3 is TGCAGCGTTGGACCGACAGGAATCGACGAGCAGTACTTC. The J gene is TRBJ2-7, the V gene TRBV29-1, with a tentative D call TRBD1 (6 bases). V lost 4 bases to trimming and J lost 5 bases, with 15 bases between them. Germline CDR1 and CDR2: SQVTM and ANQGSEA. The CDR3 spans 13 residues.

V gene TRBV7-8 combines with J gene TRBJ2-5; D perhaps matches TRBD1 (8 bases). The CDR3 has 17 amino acids. Germline assignment: CDR1 SGHVS and CDR2 FQNEAQ. V lost 7 bases, J lost 2 bases, and 23 bases lay in between. The CDR3 loop reads CASTSGAGGRRQETQYF. CDR3 nucleotides: TGTGCCAGCACCAGCGGGGCAGGGGGCCGCCGGCAAGAGACCCAGTACTTC.

A note on this clone: Different DNA sequences within this sample yield the same CDR3. The rearrangement links TRBV19 to TRBJ2-7, with TRBD2 identical over 10 bases. V shed 3 bases, J shed 2 bases, and the junction held 4 bases outside the gene matches. CDR1 is LNHDA, CDR2 SQIVND, per germline (reference sequence). CDR3 length: 15 amino acids. This CDR3 reads CASSIGSGGTYEQYF. Here the CDR3 DNA reads TGTGCCAGTAGTATTGGTAGCGGGGGGACCTACGAGCAGTACTTC.

The V call is TRBV7-8, the J call TRBJ1-1; D is uncertain. V gave up 1 base and J gave up 3 bases, with 9 bases separating them. The germline V gene has CDR1 SGHVS and CDR2 FQNEAQ. The CDR3 spans 14 residues. CDR3 nucleotides: TGTGCCAGCAGCTTAGTTCTGGGAGACACTGAAGCTTTCTTT. Protein: CASSLVLGDTEAFF.

The V and J genes are TRBV5-5 and TRBJ2-7; no clear D gene. This CDR3 spans 14 amino acids. Looked up from germline, CDR1 is SGHKS and CDR2 is YYEKEE (reference sequence). V was cut by 1 base and J by 3 bases, with 11 bases left in between. The CDR3 region has the DNA TGTGCCAGCAGCTTGTACGAGACGGGCTACGAGCAGTACTTC. It is translated as CASSLYETGYEQYF.

This clone was detected a few times. V usage is TRBV28 and J usage is TRBJ2-7; 14 nucleotides match TRBD2. In germline, CDR1 is MDHEN, CDR2 SYDVKM. The length of the CDR3 is 19 residues. V dropped 3 bases and J dropped 2; count of bases not matched to a gene: 12. The CDR3 here is CASSFPAGLAGGPAYEQYF. DNA of the CDR3: TGTGCCAGCAGTTTCCCGGCCGGACTAGCGGGGGGCCCAGCCTACGAGCAGTACTTC.

The chain joins TRBV6-1 to TRBJ2-5; D is perhaps TRBD2 (6 bases). Trimming took 3 bases from V and 4 from J, leaving 12 bases between them. Germline lookup yields CDR1 MNHNS and CDR2 SASEGT. The CDR3 is 14 amino acids. The CDR3 coding sequence is TGTGCCAGCAGTGATGGGGACTCACGAGAGACCCAGTACTTC. Translated, it gives CASSDGDSRETQYF.

This clone showed up just once. V usage is TRBV29-1 and J usage is TRBJ2-6; D possibly corresponds to TRBD1 (6 bases). The CDR3 has 18 amino acids. Germline CDR1 and CDR2: SQVTM and ANQGSEA. V lost 6 bases and J lost 4, with 25 bases in between. CDR3 sequence (DNA): TGCAGCGTCGAGGGGTCAGAGACCCCAGGGGAAGGGGCCAACGTCCTGACTTTC. Translation gives CSVEGSETPGEGANVLTF.

V usage is TRBV10-1 and J usage is TRBJ2-7, with a possible D match to TRBD1 (6 bases). This CDR3 spans 14 amino acids. V was trimmed by 4 bases and J by 2 bases, leaving 12 bases between them. Germline loops: CDR1 WNHNN, CDR2 SYGVQD (reference sequence). CDR3 amino acids: CASSGRQDPYEQYF. As DNA, the CDR3 is TGCGCCAGCAGTGGGAGACAGGACCCCTACGAGCAGTACTTC.

This chain links TRBV12-5 with TRBJ2-4; TRBD1 matches at 8 bases. There are 15 residues in the CDR3. The ends lost 5 bases at V and 8 bases at J; junction bases unmatched: 11. In germline, CDR1 is LGHNT, CDR2 FRNRAP. The CDR3 sequence: CASGIDRGMLDIQYF. The DNA for the CDR3 is TGTGCTAGTGGTATCGACAGGGGTATGTTAGACATTCAGTACTTC.

The chain is built from TRBV5-1 and TRBJ1-6; 9 positions match TRBD1. CDR1 is SGHRS and CDR2 is YFSETQ in the germline V gene. CDR3 length: 16 amino acids. V lost 3 bases to trimming and J lost 8 bases; unmatched junction nucleotides: 9. In DNA form, the CDR3 reads TGCGCCAGCAGCTCACTACCGGGACAGGGAGATTCACCCCTCCACTTT. This encodes CASSSLPGQGDSPLHF.

The chain is built from TRBV5-1 and TRBJ2-5, with 15 bases lining up with TRBD2. CDR3 size: 15 residues. After removal of 6 bases from V and 6 bases from J, the junction contained 6 bases not matched to a gene. The germline V gene has CDR1 SGHRS and CDR2 YFSETQ. Here the CDR3 DNA reads TGCGCCAGCACCAGGACTAGCGGGGGGGGAAAGACCCAGTACTTC. Its protein product is CASTRTSGGGKTQYF.

A few counts support this clone. This chain connects TRBV5-1 to TRBJ2-2, with 8 bases lining up with TRBD2. Germline CDR1 reads SGHRS; CDR2 reads YFSETQ. J gave up 6 bases and V 1 base, and 8 bases lay outside the gene matches. The CDR3 extends over 16 amino acids. CDR3 nucleotide sequence: TGCGCCAGCAGCTTGTCCAGCGGGGGATTCGCCGGGGAGCTGTTTTTT. Protein: CASSLSSGGFAGELFF.